The next 18 T cell receptor beta chains were all read from a single sample in a study of neurological immune-mediated disorders. TCRdb reprocessed the 5' RACE reads via MiXCR and lists one record per CDR3 protein. The sample lists fewer than 90,000 distinct CDR3 sequences; around 5.5% were seen once. Input material: PBMCs. These receptors all stem from a man younger than 35 with multiple sclerosis.

This clonotype was recorded at least ten times. The chain employs TRBV20-1 and TRBJ1-6; D may be TRBD1 (5 bases). The V end lost 0 bases, the J end lost 9 bases, and 18 bases lay between the germline ends. CDR1 is DFQATT and CDR2 is SNEGSKA in the germline V gene (reference sequence). This CDR3 has 16 amino acids. The CDR3 is CSARDLRQWGTSPLHF. In DNA form, the CDR3 reads TGCAGTGCTAGAGATCTAAGACAGTGGGGGACTTCACCCCTCCACTTT.

This clonotype was seen at least ten times. The rearrangement uses TRBV29-1 and TRBJ2-3, with D perhaps TRBD1 (6 bases). V was cut by 6 bases and J by 7 bases, with 26 bases left in between. The CDR3 loop spans 16 amino acids. The germline CDR1 and CDR2 sequences are SQVTM and ANQGSEA. The CDR3 sequence: CSVRTSMGAGLYTQYF. In nucleotides, the CDR3 is TGCAGCGTAAGAACGTCCATGGGGGCTGGGCTATATACGCAGTATTTT.

This clonotype was counted at least ten times. J is TRBJ2-1 and V is TRBV7-2; 7 bases are a match to TRBD2. The CDR3 covers 14 residues. Germline lookup yields CDR1 SGHTA and CDR2 FQGNSA. The V and J ends lost 1 base and 7 bases, in that order; junction bases with no gene match: 4. CDR3 DNA: TGTGCCAGCAGCTTAGATCTAGCGGTGAATGAGCAGTTCTTC. Translated: CASSLDLAVNEQFF.

This clonotype has ten or more counts. The chain links TRBV15 to TRBJ1-1; no firm D call. Germline loops: CDR1 LNHNV, CDR2 YYDKDF (reference sequence). With 2 bases removed from V and 4 bases from J, the gap between germline ends came to 11 bases. There are 14 residues in the CDR3. The CDR3 nucleotides are TGTGCCACCAGCAGACCTAGGGAGACCACTGAAGCTTTCTTT. This gives the protein CATSRPRETTEAFF.

This clonotype was found many times. The chain employs TRBV7-8 and TRBJ2-2; possible D gene TRBD2, 5 bases. Between the trimmed V and J ends, which lost 2 bases and 0 bases, there was a span of 16 bases. The CDR3 runs 18 residues. Germline CDR1 and CDR2: SGHVS and FQNEAQ. CDR3 in amino acids: CASSLLKDYATNTGELFF. CDR3 nucleotides: TGTGCCAGCAGCTTATTGAAAGACTACGCCACGAACACCGGGGAGCTGTTTTTT.

This clonotype occurred many times. V usage is TRBV20-1 and J usage is TRBJ1-2; D unclear. Germline V CDR1 and CDR2: DFQATT, SNEGSKA (reference sequence). The CDR3 spans 14 residues. The V end lost 6 bases, the J end lost 4 bases, and 18 bases lay between the germline ends. CDR3 sequence (DNA): TGCAGTGCCTCCCCCCGCCAGGAGGTCTATGGCTACACCTTC. This encodes CSASPRQEVYGYTF.

This clonotype was detected ten times or more. The chain is built from TRBV5-1 and TRBJ1-2; D not resolved. The germline V and J ends were trimmed by 2 bases and 0 bases, with 5 bases remaining between them. Per the germline V gene, CDR1 is SGHRS and CDR2 is YFSETQ. This CDR3 is 13 amino acids long. CDR3 protein: CASSLSANYGYTF. The CDR3 nucleotides read TGCGCCAGCAGCTTATCAGCTAACTATGGCTACACCTTC. The whole variable domain, filled in from reference TRBV5-1 and TRBJ1-2, reads KAGVTQTPRYLIKTRGQQVTLSCSPISGHRSVSWYQQTPGQGLQFLFEYFSETQRNKGNFPGRFSGRQFSNSRSEMNVSTLELGDSALYLCASSLSANYGYTFGSGTRLTVV.

This clonotype was detected many times. The gene calls are TRBV20-1 and TRBJ2-3; TRBD2 might be the D (5 bases). V gave up 0 bases and J gave up 3 bases, with 10 bases separating them. This CDR3 is 14 amino acids long. Germline V gene data show CDR1 as DFQATT and CDR2 as SNEGSKA (reference sequence). The CDR3 region is CSARDRRTTDTQYF. In DNA form, the CDR3 reads TGCAGTGCTAGAGATCGGAGGACTACAGATACGCAGTATTTT.

V and J are TRBV4-3 and TRBJ1-6, with 9 nucleotides matching TRBD1. Germline V gives CDR1 LGHNA, CDR2 YSLEER. J lost 10 bases, V lost 1 base, and 5 bases had no gene match. The CDR3 spans 15 residues. The CDR3 region is CASSQGDREGSPLHF. DNA for the CDR3: TGCGCCAGCAGCCAAGGGGACAGGGAGGGATCACCCCTCCACTTT.

This clonotype was observed many times. The CDR3 nucleotides are TGTGCCACCAGTGGGACGGGTCAGCTTACATTCAACCGGGAGCTGTTTTTT. Protein sequence: CATSGTGQLTFNRELFF. The rearrangement joins TRBV24-1 to TRBJ2-2, with unresolved D. This CDR3 region has 17 residues. Germline V lookup: CDR1 KGHDR, CDR2 SFDVKD. V lost 5 bases to trimming and J lost 9 bases, with 24 bases between them.

This clonotype has a count of ten or more. The chain couples TRBV28 to TRBJ1-1; no clear D gene. This CDR3 is built from 15 residues. Between the trimmed V and J ends, which lost 2 bases and 4 bases, there was a span of 14 bases. Germline V lookup: CDR1 MDHEN, CDR2 SYDVKM. CDR3 nucleotide sequence: TGTGCCAGCAGTTTACTTGGGAGGGCGCCCACTGAAGCTTTCTTT. Residues: CASSLLGRAPTEAFF.

This clonotype has at least ten counts. At one of its ends the junction is not consistent with the germline gene, which may arise from a read error. The chain carries TRBV4-2 and TRBJ1-5, with a possible D match to TRBD1 (6 bases). CDR3 length equals 17 residues. The germline CDR1 and CDR2 sequences are LGHNA and YNFKEQ. CDR3 residues: CASSQEGRGGYNQPQNF. CDR3 nucleotide sequence: TGTGCCAGCAGCCAAGAGGGCAGGGGAGGATACAATCAGCCCCAGAATTTT.

This clonotype was seen many times. Written as DNA, the CDR3 is TGCGCCCGACCTAGGGACAGGTCACACGAGCAGTACTTC. The encoded protein is CARPRDRSHEQYF. The chain joins TRBV5-1 to TRBJ2-7; 8 bases agree with TRBD1. Looked up from germline, CDR1 is SGHRS and CDR2 is YFSETQ. The V gene end was trimmed by 10 bases and the J gene end by 5 bases; junction bases not matched to a gene: 11. CDR3 length equals 13 residues.

The chain recombines TRBV5-1 with TRBJ2-1; 8 bases line up with TRBD1. Germline trimming cut 0 bases from V and 1 base from J; bases unmatched to any gene: 9. The germline V gene has CDR1 SGHRS and CDR2 YFSETQ. The CDR3 sequence is 18 residues long. The CDR3 loop is CASSLATRGRISYNEQFF. CDR3 in DNA: TGCGCCAGCAGCTTGGCAACCAGGGGGCGCATATCCTACAATGAGCAGTTCTTC.

This clonotype appeared many times. The rearrangement joins TRBV5-1 to TRBJ1-1; 9 positions match TRBD1. CDR3 size: 14 residues. Trimming cost V 5 bases and J 3 bases; bases outside gene matches: 5. Per germline, CDR1 SGHRS and CDR2 YFSETQ. CDR3: CASSSGQGHTEAFF. CDR3 in DNA: TGCGCCAGCAGTTCGGGACAGGGACACACTGAAGCTTTCTTT.

This clonotype was found many times. The V call is TRBV6-5, the J call TRBJ2-7; 7 positions agree with TRBD2. Germline-derived CDR1 and CDR2 are MNHEY and SVGAGI. The trim removed 8 bases at V and 7 bases at J, leaving 11 bases unmatched. CDR3 size: 13 residues. This chain's CDR3 is CASGAGAIGEQYF. Here the CDR3 DNA reads TGTGCCAGCGGGGCGGGAGCCATAGGGGAGCAGTACTTC.

This clonotype showed up many times. V usage is TRBV5-4 and J usage is TRBJ1-1, with D tentatively TRBD1 (6 bases). There are 14 residues in the CDR3. The V gene lost 4 bases and the J gene lost 5 bases, with 15 bases spanning the gap. Germline V gives CDR1 SGHNT, CDR2 YYREEE (reference sequence). The CDR3 loop is CASSPQSGVTEAFF. In DNA, the CDR3 is TGTGCCAGCAGCCCCCAATCAGGGGTTACTGAAGCTTTCTTT.

In its sample, this clonotype was seen many times. J is TRBJ2-1 and V is TRBV12-3 or TRBV12-4, with no clear D. The V and J ends lost 2 bases and 0 bases respectively, with 11 bases between them. The length of the CDR3 is 16 residues. CDR3 residues: CASSLRAAVSYNEQFF. In DNA form, the CDR3 reads TGTGCCAGCAGTTTACGCGCAGCCGTCTCCTACAATGAGCAGTTCTTC.